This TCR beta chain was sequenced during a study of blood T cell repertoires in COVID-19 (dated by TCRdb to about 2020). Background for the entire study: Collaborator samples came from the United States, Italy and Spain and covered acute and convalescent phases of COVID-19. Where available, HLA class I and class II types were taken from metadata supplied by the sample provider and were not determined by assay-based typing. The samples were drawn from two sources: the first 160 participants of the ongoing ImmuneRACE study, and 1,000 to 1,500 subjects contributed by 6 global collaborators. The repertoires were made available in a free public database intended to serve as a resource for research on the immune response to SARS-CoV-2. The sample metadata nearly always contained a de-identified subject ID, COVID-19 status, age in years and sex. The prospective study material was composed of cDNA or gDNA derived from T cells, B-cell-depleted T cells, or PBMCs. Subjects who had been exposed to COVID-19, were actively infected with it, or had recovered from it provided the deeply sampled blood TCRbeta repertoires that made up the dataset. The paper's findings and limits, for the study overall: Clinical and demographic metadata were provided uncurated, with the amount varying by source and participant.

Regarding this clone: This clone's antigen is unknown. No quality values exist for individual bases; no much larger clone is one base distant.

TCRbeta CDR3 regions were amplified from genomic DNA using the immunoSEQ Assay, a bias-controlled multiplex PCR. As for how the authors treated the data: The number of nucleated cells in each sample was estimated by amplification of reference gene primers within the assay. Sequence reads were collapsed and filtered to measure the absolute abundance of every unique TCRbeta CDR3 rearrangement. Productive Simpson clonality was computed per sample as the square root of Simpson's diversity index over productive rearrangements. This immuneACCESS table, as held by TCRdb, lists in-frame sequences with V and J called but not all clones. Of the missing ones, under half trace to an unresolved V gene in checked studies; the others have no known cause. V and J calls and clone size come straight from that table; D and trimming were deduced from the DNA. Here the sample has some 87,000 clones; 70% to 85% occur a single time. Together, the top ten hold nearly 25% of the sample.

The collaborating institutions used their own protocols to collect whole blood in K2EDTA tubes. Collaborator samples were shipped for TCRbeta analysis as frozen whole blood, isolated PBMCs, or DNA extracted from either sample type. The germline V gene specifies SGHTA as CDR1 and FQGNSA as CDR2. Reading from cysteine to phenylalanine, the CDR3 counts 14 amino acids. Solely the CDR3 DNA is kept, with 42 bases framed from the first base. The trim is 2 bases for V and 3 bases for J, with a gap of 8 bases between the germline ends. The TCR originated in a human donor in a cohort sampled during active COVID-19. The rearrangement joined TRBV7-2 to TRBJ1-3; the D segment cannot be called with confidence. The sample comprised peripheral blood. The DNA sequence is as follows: TGTGCCAGCAGCTTAATGGTCAGTGGAAACACCATATATTTT. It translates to CASSLMVSGNTIYF. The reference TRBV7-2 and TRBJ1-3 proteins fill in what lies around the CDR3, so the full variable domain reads GAGVSQSPSNKVTEKGKDVELRCDPISGHTALYWYRQSLGQGLEFLIYFQGNSAPDKSGLPSDRFSAERTGGSVSTLTIQRTQQEDSAVYLCASSLMVSGNTIYFGEGSWLTVV.